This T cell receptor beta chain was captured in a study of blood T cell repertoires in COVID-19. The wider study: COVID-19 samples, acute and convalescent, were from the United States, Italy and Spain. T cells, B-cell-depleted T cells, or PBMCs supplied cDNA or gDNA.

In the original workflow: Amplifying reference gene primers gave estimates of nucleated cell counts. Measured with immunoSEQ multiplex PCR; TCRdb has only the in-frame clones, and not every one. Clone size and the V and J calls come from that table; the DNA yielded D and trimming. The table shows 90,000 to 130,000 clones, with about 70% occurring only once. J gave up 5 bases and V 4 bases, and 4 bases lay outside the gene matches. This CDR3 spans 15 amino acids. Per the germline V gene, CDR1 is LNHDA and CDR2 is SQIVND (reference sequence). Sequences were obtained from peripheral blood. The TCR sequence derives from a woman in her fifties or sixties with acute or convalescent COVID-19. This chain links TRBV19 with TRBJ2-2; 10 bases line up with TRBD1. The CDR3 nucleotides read TGTGCCAGTAGTACCGGGACAGGGGTGACCGGGGAGCTGTTTTTT. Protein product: CASSTGTGVTGELFF. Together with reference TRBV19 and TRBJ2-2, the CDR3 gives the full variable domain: DGGITQSPKYLFRKEGQNVTLSCEQNLNHDAMYWYRQDPGQGLRLIYYSQIVNDFQKGDIAEGYSVSREKKESFPLTVTSAQKNPTAFYLCASSTGTGVTGELFFGEGSRLTVL.